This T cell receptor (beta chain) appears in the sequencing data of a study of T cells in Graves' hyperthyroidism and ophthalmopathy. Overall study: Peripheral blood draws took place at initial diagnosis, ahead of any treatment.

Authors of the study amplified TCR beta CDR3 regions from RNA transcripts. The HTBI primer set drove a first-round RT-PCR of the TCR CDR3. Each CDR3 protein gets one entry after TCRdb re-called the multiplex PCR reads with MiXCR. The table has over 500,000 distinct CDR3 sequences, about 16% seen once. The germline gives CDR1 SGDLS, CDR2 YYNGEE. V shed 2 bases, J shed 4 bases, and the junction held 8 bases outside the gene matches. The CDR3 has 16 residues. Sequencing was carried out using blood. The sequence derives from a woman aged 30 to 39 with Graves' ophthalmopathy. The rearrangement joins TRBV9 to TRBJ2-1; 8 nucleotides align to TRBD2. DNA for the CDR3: TGTGCCAGCAGCGTCCAACTAGCGGCCTCGTACAATGAGCAGTTCTTC. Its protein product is CASSVQLAASYNEQFF.